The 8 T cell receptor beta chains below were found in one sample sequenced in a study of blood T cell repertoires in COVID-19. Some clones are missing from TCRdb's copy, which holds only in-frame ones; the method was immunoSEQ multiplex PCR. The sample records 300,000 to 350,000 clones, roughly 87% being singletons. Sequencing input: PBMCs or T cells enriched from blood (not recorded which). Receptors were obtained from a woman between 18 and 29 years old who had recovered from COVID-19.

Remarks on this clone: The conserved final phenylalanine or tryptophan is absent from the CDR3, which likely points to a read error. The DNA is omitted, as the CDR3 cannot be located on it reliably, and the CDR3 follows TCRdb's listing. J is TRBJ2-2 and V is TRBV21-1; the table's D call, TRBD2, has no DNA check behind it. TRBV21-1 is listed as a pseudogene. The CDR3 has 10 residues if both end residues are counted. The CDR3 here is CATASGRARS.

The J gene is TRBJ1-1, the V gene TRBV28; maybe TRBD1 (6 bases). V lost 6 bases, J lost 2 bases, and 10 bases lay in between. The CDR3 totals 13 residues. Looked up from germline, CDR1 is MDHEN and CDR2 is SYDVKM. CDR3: CASSEGGNTEAFF. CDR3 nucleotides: TGTGCCAGCAGCGAAGGGGGAAACACTGAAGCTTTCTTT.

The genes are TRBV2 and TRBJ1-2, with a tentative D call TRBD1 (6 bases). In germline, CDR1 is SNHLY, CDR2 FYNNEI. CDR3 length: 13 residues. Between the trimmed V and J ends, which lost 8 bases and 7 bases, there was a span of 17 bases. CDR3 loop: CASLIAGEGGYTF. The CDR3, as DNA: TGTGCCAGCCTCATTGCAGGGGAGGGTGGCTACACCTTC.

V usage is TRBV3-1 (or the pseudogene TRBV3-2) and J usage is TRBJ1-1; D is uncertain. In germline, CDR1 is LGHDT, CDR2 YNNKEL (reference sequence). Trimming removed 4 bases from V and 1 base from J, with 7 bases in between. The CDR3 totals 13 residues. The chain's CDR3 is CASSRRQNTEAFF. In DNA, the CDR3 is TGTGCCAGCAGCCGTCGACAGAACACTGAAGCTTTCTTT.

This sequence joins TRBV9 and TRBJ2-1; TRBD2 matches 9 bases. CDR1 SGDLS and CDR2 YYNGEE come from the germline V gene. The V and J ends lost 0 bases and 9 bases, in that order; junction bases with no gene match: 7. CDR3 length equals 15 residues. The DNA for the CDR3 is TGTGCCAGCAGCGTAGGCGGGGGGGCCAGAAGTGAGCAGTTCTTC. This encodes CASSVGGGARSEQFF.

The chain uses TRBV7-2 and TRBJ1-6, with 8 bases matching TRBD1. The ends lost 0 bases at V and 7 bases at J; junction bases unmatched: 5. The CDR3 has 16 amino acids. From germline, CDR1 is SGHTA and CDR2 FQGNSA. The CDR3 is CASSLAGTGLNSPLHF. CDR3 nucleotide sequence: TGTGCCAGCAGCTTAGCTGGGACAGGTCTGAATTCACCCCTCCACTTT.

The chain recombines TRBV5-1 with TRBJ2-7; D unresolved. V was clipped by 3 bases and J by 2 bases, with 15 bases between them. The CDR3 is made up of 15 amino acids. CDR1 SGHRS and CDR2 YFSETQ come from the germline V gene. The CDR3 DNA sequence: TGCGCCAGCAGCTATCCTGACACCTACCCCTACGAGCAGTACTTC. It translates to CASSYPDTYPYEQYF.

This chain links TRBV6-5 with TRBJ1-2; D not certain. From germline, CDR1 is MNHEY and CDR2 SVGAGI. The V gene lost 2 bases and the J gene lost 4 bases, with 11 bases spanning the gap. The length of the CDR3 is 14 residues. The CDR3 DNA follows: TGTGCCAGCAGTTACGATCAGTGGTCCTATGGCTACACCTTC. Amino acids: CASSYDQWSYGYTF.